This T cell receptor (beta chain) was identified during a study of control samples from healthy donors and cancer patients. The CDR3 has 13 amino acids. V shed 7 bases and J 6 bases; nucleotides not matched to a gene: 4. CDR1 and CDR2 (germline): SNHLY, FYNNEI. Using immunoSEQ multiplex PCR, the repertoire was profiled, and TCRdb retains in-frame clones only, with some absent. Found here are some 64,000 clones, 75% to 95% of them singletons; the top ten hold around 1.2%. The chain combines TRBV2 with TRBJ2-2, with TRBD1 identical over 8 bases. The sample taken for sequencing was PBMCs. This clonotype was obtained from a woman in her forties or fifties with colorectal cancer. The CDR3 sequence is CASKSTGAGELFF. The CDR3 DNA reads TGTGCCAGCAAGTCGACAGGGGCCGGGGAGCTGTTTTTT.